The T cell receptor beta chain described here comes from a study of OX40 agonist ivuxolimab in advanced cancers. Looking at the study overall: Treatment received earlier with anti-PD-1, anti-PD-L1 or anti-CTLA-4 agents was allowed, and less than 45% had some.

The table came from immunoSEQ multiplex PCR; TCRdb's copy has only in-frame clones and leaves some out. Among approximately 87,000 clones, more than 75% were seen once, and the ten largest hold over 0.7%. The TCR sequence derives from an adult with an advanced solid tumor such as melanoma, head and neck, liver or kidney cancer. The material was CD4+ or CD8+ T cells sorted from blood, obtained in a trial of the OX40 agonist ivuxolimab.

This CDR3 is CAISGGTSGSGETQYF. CDR3 in DNA: TGTGCCATCAGTGGAGGGACTAGCGGGAGCGGGGAGACCCAGTACTTC. The chain combines TRBV10-3 with TRBJ2-5, with TRBD2 identical over 14 bases. The CDR3 spans 16 residues. Looked up from germline, CDR1 is ENHRY and CDR2 is SYGVKD. Trimming removed 4 bases from V and 5 bases from J; junction bases left unmatched: 6.